This T cell receptor (beta chain) was retrieved from a study of cytomegalovirus exposure and HLA in healthy donors. As for the study in general: In terms of ancestry, the Caucasian-associated cluster contained about four fifths of the roughly 400 genotyped donors. General observations from the study: A cluster of highly shared sequence variants was likely a sequencing artifact. When a later analysis compared HLA-associated TCR beta chains with equally common others, the HLA-associated chains turned out to be more clonally expanded and to have lower generation probabilities.

Germline V gene sequence: CDR1 MDHEN, CDR2 SYDVKM. Trimming took 7 bases from V and 2 from J, leaving 18 bases between them. This CDR3 is built from 15 residues. A multiplex PCR was run with 60 Vbeta primers and 13 Jbeta primers. The table came from immunoSEQ multiplex PCR; TCRdb's copy has only in-frame clones and leaves some out. The sample includes 100,000 to 150,000 clones, around three quarters of them seen just once. With regard to this clone: The antigen is undetermined.

The TCR comes from a man younger than 40 in good health and CMV-seronegative. The genes are TRBV28 and TRBJ2-7; D perhaps matches TRBD1 (5 bases). Material: PBMCs. Written as DNA, the CDR3 is TGTGCCAGCACTCTAGGGGCCCTCGCTACCTACGAGCAGTACTTC. Translating gives CASTLGALATYEQYF.